This T cell receptor beta chain was retrieved from a study of T cell changes during pregnancy in multiple sclerosis (dated by TCRdb to about 2019). Notes on the research overall: Changes in the T cell repertoire over the course of pregnancy were examined in this study in women with multiple sclerosis.

Worth noting for this clone: Its target antigen remains unknown. Base qualities are not recorded, but no much larger clone differs from it by a single base.

Inclusive of the bounding cysteine and phenylalanine, the CDR3 is 15 residues long. Only the CDR3 DNA is retained, 45 bases long and in frame from the first base. Clipping removes 6 bases from V and 3 bases from J, with 7 as the unmatched junction base count. In the germline V gene, CDR1 corresponds to SNHLY and CDR2 to FYNNEI. Receptors were amplified or captured by the immunoSEQ multiplex PCR assay. The table was pulled from immuneACCESS by TCRdb, which kept in-frame rearrangements only. Such tables lose some clones; where checked, under half of the loss comes from unresolved V genes, and the rest has no known cause. This sample holds about 51,000 clones; around 94% were observed only once. Of the sample, just under 0.6% is held by the ten largest clones.

The receptor's source is a female donor with multiple sclerosis, enrolled in a pregnancy study. The chain was built from TRBV2 and TRBJ2-7, with 11 bases in between that match TRBD2. The sample was CD4+ T cells from peripheral blood mononuclear cells, taken in the second trimester of pregnancy. The CDR3 corresponds to CASRETSGEYYEQYF. The nucleotides read TGTGCCAGCAGAGAGACTAGCGGGGAGTACTACGAGCAGTACTTC.